This T cell receptor beta chain was captured in a study of blood T cell repertoires in COVID-19. Clones were sequenced by immunoSEQ multiplex PCR, and TCRdb holds only the in-frame ones, with some missing. The data contain over 85,000 clones, more than 75% of them singletons. The clonotype originates from a woman aged 45-59 years with acute or convalescent COVID-19. Input material: peripheral blood.

CDR3 region: CASGEGSEQYF. CDR3 DNA: TGTGCGTCAGGGGAAGGAAGCGAGCAGTACTTC. This sequence joins TRBV2 and TRBJ2-7; D may be TRBD1 (6 bases). This CDR3 spans 11 amino acids. The germline CDR1 and CDR2 sequences are SNHLY and FYNNEI. The full variable domain, rest sourced from reference TRBV2 and TRBJ2-7, is EPEVTQTPSHQVTQMGQEVILRCVPISNHLYFYWYRQILGQKVEFLVSFYNNEISEKSEIFDDQFSVERPDGSNFTLKIRSTKLEDSAMYFCASGEGSEQYFGPGTRLTVT.